This TCR beta chain was identified in a study of monozygotic twins with inflammatory bowel disease. CDR3 length: 16 amino acids. PCR of TCRalpha and TCRbeta cDNA was nested, with two rounds of approximately 17 and 9 cycles. Following a re-call of the 5' RACE reads, TCRdb has one entry per CDR3 protein and lacks DNA. This table holds fewer than 550,000 distinct CDR3 sequences. Material: blood. The V call is TRBV21-1, the J call TRBJ2-1; the D call of TRBD1 rests on TCRdb alone, since no DNA is present to check it. TRBV21-1 has pseudogene status. The receptor's source is a human donor with ulcerative colitis or Crohn's disease, or a healthy co-twin of an affected twin (not recorded which). CDR3 region: CASSKVSGQGDDEQFF.